Below, 5 T cell receptor beta chains from the same sample are listed, as sequenced in a study of blood T cell repertoires in COVID-19. Using immunoSEQ multiplex PCR, the repertoire was profiled, and TCRdb retains in-frame clones only, with some absent. Of 45,000 to 50,000 clones in the sample, 80% to 90% were seen once. Input material: peripheral blood. These receptors originate from a man aged 45-65 years with acute or convalescent COVID-19.

This sequence joins TRBV5-6 and TRBJ2-3, with D unresolved. Per the germline V gene, CDR1 is SGHDT and CDR2 is YYEEEE. Trimming removed 2 bases at V and 2 bases at J, with 9 bases between. The CDR3 extends over 14 amino acids. The CDR3 region has the DNA TGTGCCAGCAGCTTCTGGCAGTCCACAGATACGCAGTATTTT. Its protein is CASSFWQSTDTQYF.

The J gene is TRBJ2-5, the V gene TRBV4-2; D might be TRBD1 (6 bases). The V end lost 3 bases, the J end lost 4 bases, and 9 bases lay between the germline ends. The CDR3 is 13 amino acids. Germline CDR1 and CDR2: LGHNA and YNFKEQ. CDR3 sequence (DNA): TGTGCCAGCAGCCAGGGGGCGCGAGAGACCCAGTACTTC. Its protein is CASSQGARETQYF.

This chain connects TRBV9 to TRBJ1-5; tentative D call: TRBD1 (5 bases). CDR3 size: 15 residues. The germline V and J ends were trimmed by 4 bases and 0 bases, with 11 bases remaining between them. Germline CDR1 and CDR2: SGDLS and YYNGEE. CDR3 coding DNA: TGTGCCAGCAGCCTCGGGGGTTATAGCAATCAGCCCCAGCATTTT. Translated, it gives CASSLGGYSNQPQHF.

This sequence joins TRBV24-1 and TRBJ2-5; D might be TRBD1 (5 bases). Per the germline V gene, CDR1 is KGHDR and CDR2 is SFDVKD. Between the trimmed V and J ends, which lost 3 bases and 1 base, there was a span of 11 bases. There are 15 residues in the CDR3. For the CDR3, the DNA is TGTGCCACCAGTGATCCAGGGATTTTCCAAGAGACCCAGTACTTC. It translates to CATSDPGIFQETQYF.

The CDR3 nucleotides are TGTGCCAGCAGCAAAGGGACTAGCGGGACCTACAATGAGCAGTTCTTC. Translating it yields CASSKGTSGTYNEQFF. The chain combines TRBV7-3 with TRBJ2-1, with TRBD2 identical over 13 bases. The junction had 3 bases not matched to a gene; V was cut back by 5 bases and J by 2 bases. Germline V gene sequence: CDR1 SGHTA, CDR2 FQGTGA. This CDR3 is built from 16 residues. Full variable domain (outside the CDR3, taken from reference TRBV7-3 and TRBJ2-1): GAGVSQTPSNKVTEKGKYVELRCDPISGHTALYWYRQSLGQGPEFLIYFQGTGAADDSGLPNDRFFAVRPEGSVSTLKIQRTERGDSAVYLCASSKGTSGTYNEQFFGPGTRLTVL.